Here is one TCR beta chain with its context. There is no known antigen for this receptor. Within one base of it there is no much larger clone, and no base qualities were kept. CDR1 and CDR2 (SEHNR, FQNEAQ) derive from the germline V gene (reference sequence). The V end gives up 4 bases and the J end 4 bases, leaving 13 bases in the junction not matched to a gene. The CDR3 spans 17 residues, from the cysteine through the phenylalanine. Only the CDR3 DNA is retained, 51 bases long and in frame from the first base. The trial excluded patients who had a history of autoimmune disease or who were on systemic immunosuppression. In every dose cohort, peripheral blood was drawn for TCR sequencing at baseline, cycle 4 day 1, and cycle 7 day 1. The samples were drawn from a first-in-human, open-label, multicenter phase I dose-escalation trial of ivuxolimab. Adults with locally advanced or metastatic melanoma, renal cell carcinoma, hepatocellular carcinoma or head and neck squamous cell carcinoma were enrolled in the trial. Before TCR sequencing, CD4+ T cells and CD8+ T cells were sorted from peripheral blood as separate populations.

The data derive from a study of OX40 agonist ivuxolimab in advanced cancers. The study in broad terms: Ivuxolimab, which targeted the costimulatory receptor OX40 (CD134), was an agonistic, fully human IgG2 monoclonal antibody. In the dose-escalation cohort, nearly 85% of patients were male, and the mean age was approximately 60 years with a range of roughly 20 to 79. Of the approximately 50 dose-escalation patients, hepatocellular carcinoma was present in about 20, melanoma in roughly 15, renal cell carcinoma in 9 and head and neck cancer in 9. Partial responses occurred in three dose-escalation patients: two with cutaneous melanoma and one with hepatocellular carcinoma. The paper reports the monotherapy dose-escalation portion (N of about 50 patients) of the phase I ivuxolimab trial. Prior anti-PD-1, anti-PD-L1 or anti-CTLA-4 therapy was permitted, and about two fifths of dose-escalation patients had received checkpoint inhibitors. Intravenous ivuxolimab was administered to patients every 2 weeks at six dose levels: 0.01, 0.1, 0.3, 1.5, 3 and 10 mg/kg. The purpose of peripheral TCRbeta sequencing was to test whether ivuxolimab changed TCR sequence diversity and led to clonal T-cell expansion. The research as a whole found: Antigen specificity was not determined for the clonally expanded peripheral T cells. Low levels of normalized T-cell clonal expansion were also seen in some patients who did not respond. Partial responders in the 0.1-3.0 mg/kg groups had among the lowest normalized peripheral clonal expansion, especially among CD8+ T cells. At doses of 0.1 to 3.0 mg/kg, clonal expansion of both CD4+ and CD8+ blood T cells was observed from baseline to week 6. After ivuxolimab, expanded clones were on average more numerous among CD8+ T cells than among CD4+ T cells.

Genomic DNA was isolated from the sorted cells so that the TCRbeta CDR3 region could be sequenced. The immunoSEQ Assay was used to sequence the TCRbeta CDR3 regions. TCRdb mirrors the immuneACCESS table, restricted to in-frame sequences. Some clones are absent from its copies; in checked studies, under half trace to an unresolved V gene, and the reason for the others is unknown. This sample comprises 70,000 to 90,000 clones, 81% of them detected only once. Clones ranked in the top ten supply about 5% of the sample. The sequencing here drew on CD4+ or CD8+ T cells sorted from blood, taken in a trial of the OX40 agonist ivuxolimab. The receptor chain draws on TRBV7-9 and TRBJ1-2, with TRBD1 identical over 9 junction bases. The TCR originated in an adult with an advanced solid tumor such as melanoma, head and neck, liver or kidney cancer. The CDR3 loop reads CASSYGTGYGSGYGYTF. Here is the DNA: TGTGCCAGCAGCTACGGGACAGGGTACGGTTCTGGCTATGGCTACACCTTC.